This T cell receptor (beta chain) was documented in a study of cytomegalovirus exposure and HLA in healthy donors. V gave up 4 bases and J gave up 7 bases, with 13 bases separating them. Per germline, CDR1 LNHNV and CDR2 YYDKDF (reference sequence). The CDR3 runs to 14 residues. The PCR employed 60 Vbeta primers together with 13 Jbeta primers. The method was immunoSEQ multiplex PCR; TCRdb's version includes in-frame clones alone and lacks a portion of them. The repertoire consists of about 170,000 clones, with approximately 81% occurring once and the leading ten covering approximately 2.4%. The sequence was obtained from a male donor in good health and CMV-seronegative. Sequenced: PBMCs. The chain employs TRBV15 and TRBJ2-2; D not certain. CDR3 in DNA: TGTGCCACCAGCAAACAGAGACCTGGCGGGGAGCTGTTTTTT. This translates into CATSKQRPGGELFF.